One TCR beta chain is described in this entry. Its antigen is unknown. This CDR3 comprises 14 residues. V lost 0 bases, J lost 6 bases, and 11 bases lay in between. Germline CDR1 and CDR2: LNHNV and YYDKDF (reference sequence). These data originate in a study of shared clonotypes between healthy human individuals. On the study more broadly: The study used three CD4 naive, three CD4 memory, two CD8 naive and one CD8 memory plate per donor.

Findings and limits, study-wide: Naive subsets typically showed greater estimated richness than memory subsets.

Using immunoSEQ multiplex PCR, the repertoire was profiled, and TCRdb retains in-frame clones only, with some absent. The table has under 650,000 clones, almost 97% seen once. The TCR sequence derives from a woman between 25 and 40 years old in good health. This chain joins TRBV15 and TRBJ1-1; D remains unclear. The sequenced material came from naive CD4+ T cells sorted from blood. Subset specified: CD45RA+ positively selected. The CDR3 protein is CATSRDLMSAEAFF. The CDR3 DNA reads TGTGCCACCAGCAGAGATCTCATGTCGGCTGAAGCTTTCTTT.